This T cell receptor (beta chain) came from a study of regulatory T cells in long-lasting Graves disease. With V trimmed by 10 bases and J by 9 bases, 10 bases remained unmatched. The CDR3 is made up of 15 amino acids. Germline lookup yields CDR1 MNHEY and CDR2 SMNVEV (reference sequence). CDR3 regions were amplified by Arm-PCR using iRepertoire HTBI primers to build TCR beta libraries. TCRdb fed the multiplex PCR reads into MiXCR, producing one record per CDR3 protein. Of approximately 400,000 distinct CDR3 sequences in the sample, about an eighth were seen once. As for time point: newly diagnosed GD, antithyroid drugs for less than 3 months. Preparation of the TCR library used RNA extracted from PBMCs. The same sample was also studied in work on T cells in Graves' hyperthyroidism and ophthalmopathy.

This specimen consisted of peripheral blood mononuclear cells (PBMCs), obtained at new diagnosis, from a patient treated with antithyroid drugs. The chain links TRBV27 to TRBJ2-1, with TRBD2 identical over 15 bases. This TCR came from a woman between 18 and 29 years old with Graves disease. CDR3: CATRWTSGRVIEQFF. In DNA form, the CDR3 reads TGTGCCACCAGGTGGACTAGCGGGAGGGTCATTGAGCAGTTCTTC.